The 4 T cell receptor beta chains presented below share a single source sample, sequenced in a study of cutaneous CD30+ T cell lymphoproliferative disorder and hepatitis E. Sequencing was performed with immunoSEQ multiplex PCR; in TCRdb, only in-frame clones are kept and a portion is missing. This sample has about 7,700 clones, with less than 80% found just once. Sequenced sample: blood. The receptors come from a human donor with a cutaneous T cell lymphoproliferative disorder associated with hepatitis E virus.

The CDR3 nucleotides read TGTGCCAGCAGTTTATCCCCCCAGATCTATGGCTACACCTTC. This gives the protein CASSLSPQIYGYTF. V and J are TRBV27 and TRBJ1-2; D gene ambiguous. From germline, CDR1 is MNHEY and CDR2 SMNVEV (reference sequence). CDR3 length equals 14 residues. V was shortened by 0 bases and J by 4 bases, with 9 bases between the two germline ends.

This chain joins TRBV4-1 and TRBJ2-3, with D tentatively TRBD1 or TRBD2 (5 bases each). Germline lookup yields CDR1 MGHRA and CDR2 YSYEKL. V shed 4 bases and J shed 2 bases, with 25 bases lying between them. This CDR3 contains 19 residues. The CDR3 coding sequence is TGCGCCAGCAGCCTACCCAGCGTTGGGGCGGCGGGCCCCACAGATACGCAGTATTTT. Its translation is CASSLPSVGAAGPTDTQYF.

V and J are TRBV28 and TRBJ2-7; D is possibly TRBD1 (6 bases). V lost 2 bases to trimming and J lost 2 bases, with 31 bases between them. This CDR3 comprises 21 residues. Germline lookup yields CDR1 MDHEN and CDR2 SYDVKM. The chain's CDR3 is CASSLRALFLQGSPVPYEQYF. The CDR3, as DNA: TGTGCCAGCAGTTTACGGGCCCTTTTTTTGCAGGGGTCTCCGGTGCCCTACGAGCAGTACTTC.

This clone was seen only a few times. The V gene is TRBV4-1, the J gene TRBJ1-1; the D is unclear. There are 13 residues in the CDR3. Trimming took 3 bases from V and 5 from J, leaving 10 bases between them. Germline V lookup: CDR1 MGHRA, CDR2 YSYEKL. The CDR3 sequence: CASSQGEETEAFF. The CDR3 DNA reads TGCGCCAGCAGCCAGGGCGAGGAAACTGAAGCTTTCTTT.